The rows below give T cell receptor beta chains drawn from one sample of a study of cytomegalovirus exposure and HLA in healthy donors. The repertoire was sequenced with immunoSEQ multiplex PCR; TCRdb's copy has only in-frame clones and lacks some. In the table there are about 82,000 clones, around a tenth of which are singletons. What was sequenced was PBMCs. The receptors were sampled from a man aged 55 to 69 in good health and CMV-seropositive. CDR3s include the opening cysteine and the closing phenylalanine or tryptophan. The order of the fields is CDR3 length, D gene, clone size, J gene, V gene, CDR3 protein, CDR3 DNA. A D gene is named only where the DNA matches it firmly. Rows give clone size only sometimes, using once, few, many, or a class for an expanded clone.

len: 14; d_gene: TRBD1; abundance: few; j_gene: TRBJ1-2; v_gene: TRBV27; CDR3aa: CASSLAQGLYGYTF; CDR3nt: TGTGCCAGCAGTCTCGCACAGGGGCTATATGGCTACACCTTC
len: 13; d_gene: .; abundance: .; j_gene: TRBJ2-7; v_gene: TRBV12-5; CDR3aa: CASGFNSPYEQYF; CDR3nt: TGTGCTAGTGGTTTTAACAGCCCCTACGAGCAGTACTTC
len: 15; d_gene: .; abundance: .; j_gene: TRBJ1-1; v_gene: TRBV28; CDR3aa: CATSKAGGASLEAFF; CDR3nt: TGTGCCACATCGAAAGCGGGGGGCGCGAGTCTTGAAGCTTTCTTT
len: 15; d_gene: TRBD1; abundance: few; j_gene: TRBJ1-4; v_gene: TRBV18; CDR3aa: CASSPRTGSSEKLFF; CDR3nt: TGTGCCAGCTCACCTCGGACAGGGTCGAGTGAAAAACTGTTTTTT
len: 11; d_gene: .; abundance: few; j_gene: TRBJ2-7; v_gene: TRBV5-4; CDR3aa: CASSSFYEQYF; CDR3nt: TGTGCCAGCAGCTCCTTCTACGAGCAGTACTTC
len: 15; d_gene: TRBD1; abundance: .; j_gene: TRBJ2-5; v_gene: TRBV6-5; CDR3aa: CASTRITGGRETQYF; CDR3nt: TGTGCCAGCACTAGGATAACAGGGGGGCGGGAGACCCAGTACTTC
len: 15; d_gene: .; abundance: .; j_gene: TRBJ1-6; v_gene: TRBV30; CDR3aa: CAWSGRVAYNSPLHF; CDR3nt: TGTGCCTGGAGTGGGAGGGTCGCCTATAATTCACCCCTCCACTTT
len: 13; d_gene: TRBD1; abundance: .; j_gene: TRBJ2-1; v_gene: TRBV2; CDR3aa: CASSFTGVNEQFF; CDR3nt: TGTGCCAGCAGTTTTACAGGGGTCAATGAGCAGTTCTTC
len: 16; d_gene: TRBD2; abundance: few; j_gene: TRBJ2-7; v_gene: TRBV5-4; CDR3aa: CASSPDGLAGFYEQYF; CDR3nt: TGTGCCAGCAGCCCCGACGGACTAGCGGGGTTCTACGAGCAGTACTTC
len: 15; d_gene: TRBD1; abundance: .; j_gene: TRBJ1-5; v_gene: TRBV28; CDR3aa: CASSRNRGQDQPQHF; CDR3nt: TGTGCCAGCAGTCGGAACAGGGGTCAAGATCAGCCCCAGCATTTT
len: 16; d_gene: .; abundance: .; j_gene: TRBJ1-1; v_gene: TRBV14; CDR3aa: CASSLWGGGLNTEAFF; CDR3nt: TGTGCCAGCAGCTTATGGGGTGGGGGCCTGAACACTGAAGCTTTCTTT
len: 13; d_gene: .; abundance: .; j_gene: TRBJ1-5; v_gene: TRBV27; CDR3aa: CASSFIRGQPQHF; CDR3nt: TGTGCCAGCAGTTTTATACGGGGTCAGCCCCAGCATTTT
len: 15; d_gene: .; abundance: .; j_gene: TRBJ1-5; v_gene: TRBV28; CDR3aa: CASSWGLNYNQPQHF; CDR3nt: TGTGCCAGCAGTTGGGGGCTTAACTACAATCAGCCCCAGCATTTT
len: 14; d_gene: TRBD1; abundance: .; j_gene: TRBJ2-7; v_gene: TRBV25-1; CDR3aa: CASSEWTGHYEQYF; CDR3nt: TGTGCCAGCAGTGAGTGGACAGGACACTACGAGCAGTACTTC
len: 16; d_gene: TRBD2; abundance: .; j_gene: TRBJ2-3; v_gene: TRBV7-9; CDR3aa: CASSLGEGQVTDTQYF; CDR3nt: TGTGCCAGCAGCTTAGGGGAGGGGCAAGTCACAGATACGCAGTATTTT
len: 16; d_gene: TRBD1; abundance: few; j_gene: TRBJ1-4; v_gene: TRBV19; CDR3aa: CASSQTSGGPNEKLFF; CDR3nt: TGTGCCAGTAGTCAAACCTCAGGGGGCCCGAATGAAAAACTGTTTTTT
len: 15; d_gene: TRBD2; abundance: few; j_gene: TRBJ2-1; v_gene: TRBV6-6; CDR3aa: CASSRLAGARNEQFF; CDR3nt: TGTGCCAGCAGTCGCCTAGCGGGAGCTAGAAATGAGCAGTTCTTC
len: 15; d_gene: .; abundance: .; j_gene: TRBJ2-2; v_gene: TRBV18; CDR3aa: CASSAFSEHTGELFF; CDR3nt: TGTGCCAGCTCAGCTTTCAGCGAGCACACCGGGGAGCTGTTTTTT
len: 16; d_gene: TRBD2; abundance: .; j_gene: TRBJ2-5; v_gene: TRBV5-1; CDR3aa: CASSLALAGGQETQYF; CDR3nt: TGCGCCAGCAGCTTGGCTCTAGCGGGGGGGCAAGAGACCCAGTACTTC
len: 13; d_gene: .; abundance: .; j_gene: TRBJ2-1; v_gene: TRBV6-6; CDR3aa: CARSYGWRNEQFF; CDR3nt: TGTGCCAGGAGTTATGGGTGGCGGAATGAGCAGTTCTTC
len: 15; d_gene: .; abundance: .; j_gene: TRBJ2-7; v_gene: TRBV5-1; CDR3aa: CASSARAIADYEQYF; CDR3nt: TGCGCCAGCAGCGCGCGGGCGATCGCCGACTACGAGCAGTACTTC
len: 12; d_gene: .; abundance: few; j_gene: TRBJ2-1; v_gene: TRBV27; CDR3aa: CASSLKGNEQFF; CDR3nt: TGTGCCAGCAGTTTAAAGGGGAATGAGCAGTTCTTC
len: 14; d_gene: TRBD1; abundance: .; j_gene: TRBJ2-2; v_gene: TRBV2; CDR3aa: CASHRGPNTGELFF; CDR3nt: TGTGCCAGTCACAGGGGCCCGAACACCGGGGAGCTGTTTTTT
len: 16; d_gene: TRBD2; abundance: few; j_gene: TRBJ2-7; v_gene: TRBV9; CDR3aa: CASSSGTSGRVYEQYF; CDR3nt: TGTGCCAGCAGCTCAGGGACTAGCGGGAGGGTCTACGAGCAGTACTTC
len: 16; d_gene: TRBD2; abundance: few; j_gene: TRBJ2-2; v_gene: TRBV19; CDR3aa: CASTKGLAGGTGELFF; CDR3nt: TGTGCCAGTACAAAGGGACTAGCGGGAGGTACCGGGGAGCTGTTTTTT
len: 13; d_gene: .; abundance: .; j_gene: TRBJ2-3; v_gene: TRBV29-1; CDR3aa: CSVEGWPESSQYF; CDR3nt: TGCAGCGTTGAAGGCTGGCCGGAGTCGTCGCAGTATTTT
len: 15; d_gene: .; abundance: .; j_gene: TRBJ2-6; v_gene: TRBV5-6; CDR3aa: CASSRRGSGANVLTF; CDR3nt: TGTGCCAGCAGCCGCAGGGGCTCTGGGGCCAACGTCCTGACTTTC
len: 13; d_gene: .; abundance: few; j_gene: TRBJ1-1; v_gene: TRBV6-1; CDR3aa: CASSPRGSTEAFF; CDR3nt: TGTGCCAGCAGTCCCAGGGGATCTACTGAAGCTTTCTTT
len: 14; d_gene: TRBD2; abundance: .; j_gene: TRBJ2-2; v_gene: TRBV5-1; CDR3aa: CASGETSITGELFF; CDR3nt: TGCGCCAGCGGGGAGACTAGCATCACCGGGGAGCTGTTTTTT
len: 15; d_gene: TRBD2; abundance: few; j_gene: TRBJ2-1; v_gene: TRBV9; CDR3aa: CASSVSGGLPNEQFF; CDR3nt: TGTGCCAGCAGCGTGAGCGGGGGCCTCCCCAATGAGCAGTTCTTC
len: 13; d_gene: .; abundance: .; j_gene: TRBJ1-1; v_gene: TRBV6-5; CDR3aa: CASSYDRNTEAFF; CDR3nt: TGTGCCAGCAGTTATGACAGGAACACTGAAGCTTTCTTT
len: 18; d_gene: TRBD2; abundance: .; j_gene: TRBJ2-2; v_gene: TRBV13; CDR3aa: CASSARTSGGANTGELFF; CDR3nt: TGTGCCAGCAGCGCCCGGACTAGCGGGGGGGCGAACACCGGGGAGCTGTTTTTT
len: 15; d_gene: .; abundance: .; j_gene: TRBJ2-3; v_gene: TRBV9; CDR3aa: CASSVDSGAADTQYF; CDR3nt: TGTGCCAGCAGCGTAGACTCGGGAGCAGCAGATACGCAGTATTTT
len: 14; d_gene: .; abundance: .; j_gene: TRBJ2-5; v_gene: TRBV7-9; CDR3aa: CASSKEGLQETQYF; CDR3nt: TGTGCCAGCAGCAAGGAGGGTCTCCAAGAGACCCAGTACTTC
len: 15; d_gene: .; abundance: few; j_gene: TRBJ1-1; v_gene: TRBV19; CDR3aa: CASSIDPRWNTEAFF; CDR3nt: TGTGCCAGTAGTATAGACCCCAGGTGGAACACTGAAGCTTTCTTT
len: 13; d_gene: TRBD1; abundance: .; j_gene: TRBJ1-6; v_gene: TRBV13; CDR3aa: CASKGTDNSPLHF; CDR3nt: TGTGCCAGCAAAGGGACAGATAATTCACCCCTCCACTTT
len: 14; d_gene: TRBD2; abundance: .; j_gene: TRBJ2-5; v_gene: TRBV27; CDR3aa: CASRSLAGGETQYF; CDR3nt: TGTGCCAGCAGGTCGCTAGCGGGAGGTGAGACCCAGTACTTC
len: 15; d_gene: TRBD1; abundance: .; j_gene: TRBJ2-1; v_gene: TRBV7-9; CDR3aa: CASSPRDRALGEQFF; CDR3nt: TGTGCCAGCAGTCCCCGGGACAGGGCCCTCGGGGAGCAGTTCTTC
len: 15; d_gene: TRBD1; abundance: few; j_gene: TRBJ1-5; v_gene: TRBV5-1; CDR3aa: CASSPGTVGNQPQHF; CDR3nt: TGCGCCAGCAGCCCCGGGACAGTAGGCAATCAGCCCCAGCATTTT
len: 15; d_gene: .; abundance: many; j_gene: TRBJ2-2; v_gene: TRBV18; CDR3aa: CASAFEAGSLSELFF; CDR3nt: TGTGCCAGCGCCTTCGAGGCAGGGTCCTTATCGGAGCTGTTTTTT
len: 13; d_gene: .; abundance: .; j_gene: TRBJ2-7; v_gene: TRBV30; CDR3aa: CAWSLTGFNEQYF; CDR3nt: TGTGCCTGGAGTTTGACAGGTTTCAACGAGCAGTACTTC
len: 15; d_gene: TRBD1; abundance: few; j_gene: TRBJ1-5; v_gene: TRBV5-6; CDR3aa: CASSAGTGDNQPQHF; CDR3nt: TGTGCCAGCAGCGCCGGGACAGGGGATAATCAGCCCCAGCATTTT
len: 13; d_gene: TRBD2; abundance: .; j_gene: TRBJ2-1; v_gene: TRBV28; CDR3aa: CASTAGGPYEQFF; CDR3nt: TGTGCCAGCACAGCGGGAGGGCCTTATGAGCAGTTCTTC
len: 16; d_gene: .; abundance: .; j_gene: TRBJ1-2; v_gene: TRBV5-8; CDR3aa: CASSLDHSRPNYGYTF; CDR3nt: TGTGCCAGCAGCTTGGACCACAGCCGCCCTAACTATGGCTACACCTTC
len: 14; d_gene: .; abundance: few; j_gene: TRBJ2-7; v_gene: TRBV11-1; CDR3aa: CASSDRGRSYEQYF; CDR3nt: TGTGCCAGCAGCGACCGGGGGAGGTCCTACGAGCAGTACTTC
len: 15; d_gene: .; abundance: .; j_gene: TRBJ1-2; v_gene: TRBV28; CDR3aa: CASSLLIQGPYGYTF; CDR3nt: TGTGCCAGCAGTTTATTGATACAGGGCCCCTATGGCTACACCTTC
len: 18; d_gene: TRBD1; abundance: .; j_gene: TRBJ1-2; v_gene: TRBV5-8; CDR3aa: CASSLLISGTVFFYGYTF; CDR3nt: TGTGCCAGCAGCTTACTCATCTCAGGGACAGTTTTTTTCTATGGCTACACCTTC
len: 15; d_gene: .; abundance: .; j_gene: TRBJ1-6; v_gene: TRBV27; CDR3aa: CASGQGVYYNSPLHF; CDR3nt: TGTGCCAGCGGGCAGGGTGTTTACTATAATTCACCCCTCCACTTT
len: 13; d_gene: TRBD1; abundance: few; j_gene: TRBJ1-1; v_gene: TRBV6-4; CDR3aa: CASSPQGAGAAFF; CDR3nt: TGTGCCAGCAGCCCACAGGGGGCTGGGGCCGCTTTCTTT
len: 15; d_gene: TRBD1; abundance: .; j_gene: TRBJ2-1; v_gene: TRBV6-5; CDR3aa: CASTSGTGVINEQFF; CDR3nt: TGTGCCAGCACCTCCGGGACAGGGGTTATCAATGAGCAGTTCTTC
len: 14; d_gene: .; abundance: .; j_gene: TRBJ1-1; v_gene: TRBV4-2; CDR3aa: CASSQDGGNTEAFF; CDR3nt: TGTGCCAGCAGCCAAGACGGGGGGAACACTGAAGCTTTCTTT
len: 14; d_gene: TRBD1; abundance: few; j_gene: TRBJ1-1; v_gene: TRBV10-3; CDR3aa: CAIGKDRGNTEAFF; CDR3nt: TGTGCCATCGGGAAAGACAGGGGGAACACTGAAGCTTTCTTT
len: 16; d_gene: TRBD2; abundance: few; j_gene: TRBJ2-2; v_gene: TRBV9; CDR3aa: CASSGGTSANTGELFF; CDR3nt: TGTGCCAGCAGCGGGGGGACTAGCGCGAACACCGGGGAGCTGTTTTTT